The rows below give T cell receptor beta chains drawn from one sample of a study of T cell responses to AZD1222 COVID-19 vaccine. Sequenced by immunoSEQ multiplex PCR; TCRdb stores in-frame clones only, minus some. Among about 180,000 clones listed, around 90% were seen once. This specimen was peripheral blood, taken 28 days after the second AZD1222 dose. The receptor set was obtained from an adult who received the AZD1222 COVID-19 vaccine. Each CDR3 is given with its conserved first and last residue. Each record gives: J gene, clone size, D gene, V gene, CDR3 DNA, CDR3 protein. D genes are given only for firm matches. Size values are once, few and many counts, or a class for expanded clones, and some rows have none.

>TRBJ2-7|few|.|TRBV10-3
TGTGCCATCACCCCGGGACTGTCCTACGAGCAGTACTTC
CAITPGLSYEQYF
>TRBJ2-7|.|TRBD2|TRBV27
TGTGCCAGCAGTTTATCCGGAGCGGGAGGTGACTCCTACGAGCAGTACTTC
CASSLSGAGGDSYEQYF
>TRBJ1-1|.|.|TRBV12-3/TRBV12-4
TGTGCCAGCAGTTTGTGGGGGGTCACTGAAGCTTTCTTT
CASSLWGVTEAFF
>TRBJ2-1|once|.|TRBV28
TGTGCCAGCAGACCGTTTCTAAGTCGGGGCAATGAGCAGTTCTTC
CASRPFLSRGNEQFF
>TRBJ2-7|.|TRBD2|TRBV30
TGTGCCTGGGCGCTACGGGAGGGCGAGCAGTACTTC
CAWALREGEQYF
>TRBJ1-1|.|.|TRBV16
TGTGCCAGCAGCCCCCGCCGGGGGGCGGTTGAAGCTTTCTTT
CASSPRRGAVEAFF
>TRBJ2-7|once|TRBD1|TRBV5-1
TGCGCCAGCAGCTTGTCCGGGACAGGGGTTGACGAGCAGTACTTC
CASSLSGTGVDEQYF
>TRBJ2-1|.|.|TRBV2
TGTGCCAGCAGTGAATATGTCCGGGAGAGAAATGGGCAGTTCTTC
CASSEYVRERNGQFF
>TRBJ1-5|.|.|TRBV11-3
TGTGCCAGCACTTTTCCTCGGCCCCAGCATTTT
CASTFPRPQHF
>TRBJ2-7|.|.|TRBV5-6
TGTGCCAGCAGCTTATCTGCCAACTCCTACGAGCAGTACTTC
CASSLSANSYEQYF
>TRBJ2-3|.|.|TRBV9
TGTGCCAGCAGCGTAGCTGCAGTCACAGATACGCAGTATTTT
CASSVAAVTDTQYF
>TRBJ1-5|.|.|TRBV2
TGTGCCAGCAGTGGGGAGATTAGCAATCAGCCCCAGCATTTT
CASSGEISNQPQHF
>TRBJ2-1|once|TRBD1|TRBV24-1
TGTGCCACCAGCGAGGGGGGACAGGGGGCGCGTAATGAGCAGTTCTTC
CATSEGGQGARNEQFF
>TRBJ1-1|once|TRBD1|TRBV10-3
TGTGCCGTACAGACAGGGGACACTGAAGCTTTCTTT
CAVQTGDTEAFF
>TRBJ1-1|.|.|TRBV5-1
TGCGCCAGCAGCTTGGGGGCAGGGTTGAACACTGAAGCTTTCTTT
CASSLGAGLNTEAFF
>TRBJ2-1|.|TRBD2|TRBV10-3
TGTGCCTCCTCCCCGGGACTAGCCCTCAATGAGCAGTTCTTC
CASSPGLALNEQFF
>TRBJ1-3|.|.|TRBV7-2
TGTGCCAGCAGCTCCTACGACCCCGGGGGACGAACCATATATTTT
CASSSYDPGGRTIYF
>TRBJ1-2|.|.|TRBV23-1
TGCGCCAGCAGTCAAACGACAGCCTATGGCTACACCTTC
CASSQTTAYGYTF
>TRBJ1-1|.|.|TRBV5-1
TGCGCCAGCAGAAGCGACTCCCTGGGAGCTGAAGCTTTCTTT
CASRSDSLGAEAFF
>TRBJ1-3|.|.|TRBV30
TGTGCCTGGAGTTCCCACTCTGGAAACACCATATATTTT
CAWSSHSGNTIYF
>TRBJ1-1|.|TRBD1|TRBV4-3
TGCGCCAGCAGCCCTCGGACAGGGCAGGACACTGAAGCTTTCTTT
CASSPRTGQDTEAFF
>TRBJ2-1|few|.|TRBV18
TGTGCCAGCTCACCACCGCTCGGGGCAAGCTCCTACAATGAGCAGTTCTTC
CASSPPLGASSYNEQFF
>TRBJ2-3|once|TRBD2|TRBV5-1
TGCGCCAGCAGCTTGGGGGTGCGCGGGAGGGCCGATACGCAGTATTTT
CASSLGVRGRADTQYF
>TRBJ2-3|.|TRBD2|TRBV5-5
TGTGCCAGCAGCGAGGGGAGCGGGAGGGTTGTAGCAGATACGCAGTATTTT
CASSEGSGRVVADTQYF
>TRBJ1-4|.|.|TRBV7-6
TGTGCCAGCAGTACCCCGGGGCCTACTAATGAAAAACTGTTTTTT
CASSTPGPTNEKLFF
>TRBJ2-3|.|.|TRBV2
TGTGCCAGCGACCGTGGAGACACAGATACGCAGTATTTT
CASDRGDTDTQYF
>TRBJ2-3|few|.|TRBV7-2
TGTGCCAGCAGCCCCAGACTAAGCACAGATACGCAGTATTTT
CASSPRLSTDTQYF